This T cell receptor (beta chain) was sequenced during a study of CD8 T cells in ankylosing spondylitis. Study results and limitations: Within ankylosing spondylitis blood, a TCR beta motif made up of under 10 highly homologous variants appeared to be characteristic. Disease-linked clones were reportedly significantly enriched in matched ankylosing spondylitis synovial fluid.

Of note for this clonotype: Its antigen is as yet unknown.

Using quantitative 5'-RACE with molecular barcodes, the authors made TCR beta libraries. TCRdb analysed the 5' RACE reads with MiXCR anew, one entry per CDR3 protein. The sample has some 38,000 distinct CDR3 sequences, 10% to 13% seen once. Germline V gene data show CDR1 as KGHSH and CDR2 as LQKENI. The CDR3 loop spans 13 amino acids. Trimming removed 4 bases from V and 3 bases from J, with 9 bases in between. The sequenced sample was blood, either unsorted or a sorted T cell fraction (not recorded which). V usage is TRBV18 and J usage is TRBJ1-1, with a weak D call TRBD1 (6 bases). The receptor comes from a male donor with ankylosing spondylitis or in good health (not recorded which). In nucleotides, the CDR3 is TGTGCCAGCTCACTTAGGGGGGACACTGAAGCTTTCTTT. Its translation is CASSLRGDTEAFF.